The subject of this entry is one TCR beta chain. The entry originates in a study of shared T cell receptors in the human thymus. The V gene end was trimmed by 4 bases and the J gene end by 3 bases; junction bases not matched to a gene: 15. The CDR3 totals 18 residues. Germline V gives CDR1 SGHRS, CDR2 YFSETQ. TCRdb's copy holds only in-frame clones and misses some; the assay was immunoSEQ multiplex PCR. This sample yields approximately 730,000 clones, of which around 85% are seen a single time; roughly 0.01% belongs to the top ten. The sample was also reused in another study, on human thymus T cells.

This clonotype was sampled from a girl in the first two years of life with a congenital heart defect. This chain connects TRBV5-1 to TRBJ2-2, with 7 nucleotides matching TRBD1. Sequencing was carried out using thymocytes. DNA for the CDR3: TGCGCCAGCAGCCCCACGAGGACAGGAAGATCCGACACCGGGGAGCTGTTTTTT. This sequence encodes CASSPTRTGRSDTGELFF.